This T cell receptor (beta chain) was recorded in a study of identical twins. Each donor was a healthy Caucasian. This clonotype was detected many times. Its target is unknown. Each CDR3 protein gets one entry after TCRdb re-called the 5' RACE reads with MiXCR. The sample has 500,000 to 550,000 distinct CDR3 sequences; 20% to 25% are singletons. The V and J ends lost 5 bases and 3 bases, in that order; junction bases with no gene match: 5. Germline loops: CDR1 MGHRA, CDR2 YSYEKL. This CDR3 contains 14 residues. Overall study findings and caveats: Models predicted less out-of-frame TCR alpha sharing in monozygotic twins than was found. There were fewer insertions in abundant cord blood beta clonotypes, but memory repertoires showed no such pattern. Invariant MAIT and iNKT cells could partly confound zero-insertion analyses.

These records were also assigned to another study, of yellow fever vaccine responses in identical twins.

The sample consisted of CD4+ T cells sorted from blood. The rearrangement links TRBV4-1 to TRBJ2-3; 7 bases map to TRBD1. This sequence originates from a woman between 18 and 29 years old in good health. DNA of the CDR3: TGCGCCAGCAGCTTTCGACAGGGAACAGATACGCAGTATTTT. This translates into CASSFRQGTDTQYF.